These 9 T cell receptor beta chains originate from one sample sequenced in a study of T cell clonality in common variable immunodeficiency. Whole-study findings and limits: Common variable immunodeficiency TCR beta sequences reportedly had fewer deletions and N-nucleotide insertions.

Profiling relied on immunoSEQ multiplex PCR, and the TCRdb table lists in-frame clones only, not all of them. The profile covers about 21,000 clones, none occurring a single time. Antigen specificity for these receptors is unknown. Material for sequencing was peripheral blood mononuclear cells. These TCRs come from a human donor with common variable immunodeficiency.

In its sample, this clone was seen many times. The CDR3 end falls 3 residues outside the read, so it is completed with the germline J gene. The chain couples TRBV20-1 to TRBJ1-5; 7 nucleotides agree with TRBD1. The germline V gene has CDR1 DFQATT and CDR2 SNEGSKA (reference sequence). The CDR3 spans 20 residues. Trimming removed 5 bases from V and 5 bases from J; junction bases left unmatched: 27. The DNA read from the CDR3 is TGCAGTGCTGGATTGGGCGAGCAGACAGGGTGGGGGGTCCAAGATCAGCCC. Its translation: CSAGLGEQTGWGVQDQP. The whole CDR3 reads CSAGLGEQTGWGVQDQPQHF.

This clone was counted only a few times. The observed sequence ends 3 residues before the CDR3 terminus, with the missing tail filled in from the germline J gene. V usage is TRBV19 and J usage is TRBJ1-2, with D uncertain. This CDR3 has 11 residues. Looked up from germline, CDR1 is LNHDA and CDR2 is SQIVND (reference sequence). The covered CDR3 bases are TGTGCCAGTAGTACACGTCGGGGC. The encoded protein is CASSTRRG. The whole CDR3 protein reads CASSTRRGYTF.

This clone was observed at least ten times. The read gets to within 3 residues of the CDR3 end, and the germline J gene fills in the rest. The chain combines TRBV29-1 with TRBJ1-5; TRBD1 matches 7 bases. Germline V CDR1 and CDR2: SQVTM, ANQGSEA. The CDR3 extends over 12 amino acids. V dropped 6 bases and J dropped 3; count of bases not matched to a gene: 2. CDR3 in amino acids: CSVGTVNQPQHF. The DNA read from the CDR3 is TGCAGCGTCGGGACAGTCAATCAGCCC.

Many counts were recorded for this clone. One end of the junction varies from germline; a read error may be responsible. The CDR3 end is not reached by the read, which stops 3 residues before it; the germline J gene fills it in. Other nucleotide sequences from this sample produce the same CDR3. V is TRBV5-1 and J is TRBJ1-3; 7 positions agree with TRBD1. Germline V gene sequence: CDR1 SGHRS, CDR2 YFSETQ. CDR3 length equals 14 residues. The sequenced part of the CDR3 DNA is TGCGCCAGCAGCTTACAGGGGCCCGGAAACACT. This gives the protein CASSLQGPGNT. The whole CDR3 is CASSLQGPGNTIYF.

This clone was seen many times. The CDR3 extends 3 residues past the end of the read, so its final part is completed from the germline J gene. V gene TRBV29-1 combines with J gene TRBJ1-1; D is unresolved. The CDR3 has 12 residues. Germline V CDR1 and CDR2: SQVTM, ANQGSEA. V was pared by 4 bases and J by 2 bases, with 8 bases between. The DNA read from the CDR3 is TGCAGCGTTGTCGGTTTTAACACTGAA. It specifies CSVVGFNTE. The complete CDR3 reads CSVVGFNTEAFF.

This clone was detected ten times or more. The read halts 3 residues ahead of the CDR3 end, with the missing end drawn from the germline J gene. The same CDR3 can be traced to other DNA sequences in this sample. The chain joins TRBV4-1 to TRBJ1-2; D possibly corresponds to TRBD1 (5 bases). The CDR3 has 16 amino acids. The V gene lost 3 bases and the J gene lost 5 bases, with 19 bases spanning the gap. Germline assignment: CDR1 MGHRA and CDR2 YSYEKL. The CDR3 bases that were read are TGCGCCAGCAGCCAGGATCGGGTAGGGCAGGGTTATGGC. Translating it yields CASSQDRVGQGYG. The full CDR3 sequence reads CASSQDRVGQGYGYTF.

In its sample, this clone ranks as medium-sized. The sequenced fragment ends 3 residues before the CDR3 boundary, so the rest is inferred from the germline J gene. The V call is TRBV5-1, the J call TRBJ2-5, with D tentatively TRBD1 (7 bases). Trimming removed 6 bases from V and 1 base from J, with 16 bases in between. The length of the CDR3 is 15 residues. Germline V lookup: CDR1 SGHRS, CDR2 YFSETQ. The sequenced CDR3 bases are TGCGCCAGCATCCCCGGAGGGGGCGGCCAAGAGACC. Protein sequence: CASIPGGGGQET. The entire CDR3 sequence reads CASIPGGGGQETQYF. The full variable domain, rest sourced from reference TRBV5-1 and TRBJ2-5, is KAGVTQTPRYLIKTRGQQVTLSCSPISGHRSVSWYQQTPGQGLQFLFEYFSETQRNKGNFPGRFSGRQFSNSRSEMNVSTLELGDSALYLCASIPGGGGQETQYFGPGTRLLVL.

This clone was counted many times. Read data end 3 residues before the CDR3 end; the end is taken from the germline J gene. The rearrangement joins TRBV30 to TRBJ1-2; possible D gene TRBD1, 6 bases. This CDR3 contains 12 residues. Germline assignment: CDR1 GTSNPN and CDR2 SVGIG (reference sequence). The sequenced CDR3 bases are TGTGCCTGGAGGGCAGGGGTGCACGGC. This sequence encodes CAWRAGVHG. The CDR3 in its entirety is CAWRAGVHGYTF.

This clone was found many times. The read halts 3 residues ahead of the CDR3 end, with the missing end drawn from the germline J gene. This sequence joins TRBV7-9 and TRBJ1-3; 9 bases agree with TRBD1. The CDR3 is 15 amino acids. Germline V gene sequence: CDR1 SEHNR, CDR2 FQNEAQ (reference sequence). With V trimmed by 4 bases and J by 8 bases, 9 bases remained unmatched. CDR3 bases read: TGTGCCAGCAGCTGGACAGGGGTATCTCGAGACACC. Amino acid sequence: CASSWTGVSRDT. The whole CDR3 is CASSWTGVSRDTIYF.